This T cell receptor beta chain was profiled in a study of blood T cell repertoires in COVID-19. Across the whole study: Sites across the United States, Italy and Spain contributed samples from acute and convalescent COVID-19. From T cells, B-cell-depleted T cells, or PBMCs came the material, which was cDNA or gDNA.

As for this clone: This CDR3 is also generated by other DNA sequences in the sample.

Germline V CDR1 and CDR2: LGHDT, YNNKEL (reference sequence). Trimming shortened V by 4 bases and J by 7 bases, and 8 bases separated the two germline ends. The CDR3 has 13 amino acids. Methods used by the authors: Amplification of reference gene primers provided the estimated nucleated cell counts. The data were produced by immunoSEQ multiplex PCR, yet TCRdb's version contains in-frame clones alone and is incomplete. D and trimming were read from the DNA, whereas the V and J calls and clone size are those reported in that table. The sample contains some 80,000 clones, about four fifths of which appear only once.

This TCR derives from a woman aged 80 or older with active or convalescent COVID-19. The sample taken for sequencing was peripheral blood. The chain employs TRBV3-1 (or the pseudogene TRBV3-2) and TRBJ1-6, with unresolved D. CDR3 DNA sequence: TGTGCCAGCAGCCCGACACGGAATTCACCCCTCCACTTT. Translating gives CASSPTRNSPLHF.